These 5 T cell receptor beta chains share one sample of origin, sequenced in a study of OX40 agonist ivuxolimab in advanced cancers. TCRdb keeps only in-frame clones here, not all; method: immunoSEQ multiplex PCR. Among tens of thousands of clones listed, roughly 88% were seen once. This material consisted of CD4+ or CD8+ T cells sorted from blood, taken in a trial of the OX40 agonist ivuxolimab. Source of these receptors: an adult with an advanced solid tumor such as melanoma, head and neck, liver or kidney cancer.

The rearrangement uses TRBV5-1 and TRBJ2-7; D is uncertain. Deletions cut 2 bases from V and 0 bases from J, with 12 bases between. Germline V gene data show CDR1 as SGHRS and CDR2 as YFSETQ. The CDR3 loop spans 15 amino acids. CDR3 region: CASSFGVPSSYEQYF. The CDR3 DNA is TGCGCCAGCAGCTTCGGAGTACCTAGCTCCTACGAGCAGTACTTC. The full variable domain, completed using reference TRBV5-1 and TRBJ2-7, is KAGVTQTPRYLIKTRGQQVTLSCSPISGHRSVSWYQQTPGQGLQFLFEYFSETQRNKGNFPGRFSGRQFSNSRSEMNVSTLELGDSALYLCASSFGVPSSYEQYFGPGTRLTVT.

The chain has TRBV9 and TRBJ2-1; 12 positions agree with TRBD2. J gave up 8 bases and V 3 bases, and 6 bases lay outside the gene matches. The V gene's germline CDR1 is SGDLS and CDR2 YYNGEE. The CDR3 loop spans 15 amino acids. CDR3 bases: TGTGCCAGCAGCGCCTATGGACTAGCGGGACATGAGCAGTTCTTC. It specifies CASSAYGLAGHEQFF.

V gene TRBV19 combines with J gene TRBJ1-5; D gene ambiguous. Trimming pared 2 bases from V and 1 base from J, leaving 3 bases between. The CDR3 is 13 residues long. The germline V gene has CDR1 LNHDA and CDR2 SQIVND (reference sequence). The CDR3 spells CASSIWSNQPQHF. DNA for the CDR3: TGTGCCAGTAGTATATGGAGCAATCAGCCCCAGCATTTT.

The CDR3 coding sequence is TGTGCCAGCAGCTTAATGGGGAACGACAATGAGCAGTTCTTC. Translation: CASSLMGNDNEQFF. This chain uses TRBV11-3 with TRBJ2-1, with no clear D. With 2 bases removed from V and 5 bases from J, the gap between germline ends came to 10 bases. CDR3 length: 14 residues. Looked up from germline, CDR1 is SGHNT and CDR2 is YENEEA.

As DNA, the CDR3 is TGTGCCAGTAGTATAACGGACAATATCTACAATGAGCAGTTCTTC. As protein: CASSITDNIYNEQFF. The chain links TRBV19 to TRBJ2-1, with D tentatively TRBD1 (5 bases). CDR3 length: 15 amino acids. V dropped 2 bases and J dropped 3 bases, with 11 bases sitting between them. Germline-derived CDR1 and CDR2 are LNHDA and SQIVND (reference sequence).